This TCR beta chain was recovered during a study of T cell changes during pregnancy in multiple sclerosis (dated by TCRdb to between 2018 and 2020). Context from the whole study: In women with multiple sclerosis, the researchers looked at how the T cell repertoire shifted as pregnancy progressed.

Comment on this clone: Its antigen remains unidentified. Within one base of it there is no much larger clone, and no base qualities were kept.

Library generation was performed with the immunoSEQ multiplex PCR assay. As stored in TCRdb, this immuneACCESS dataset retains in-frame rearrangements with V and J assigned. A fraction of the clones does not appear; measured against another copy, unresolved V genes explain less than half of the discrepancy, and the remainder lacks a known reason. The sample table lists 100,000 to 140,000 clones, roughly 92% of them with a count of one. 0.78% of the sample is in the top ten clones. This clonotype was obtained from a female donor in good health, enrolled as a control in a pregnancy study. The material was peripheral blood, obtained in the third trimester of pregnancy.

The bases read TGTGCCAGCAGTGAAGGACAGCACTATGGCTACACCTTC. Its coded protein is CASSEGQHYGYTF. Rearrangement joined TRBV6-1 to TRBJ1-2; TRBD1 could be the D gene, as 5 bases match. The CDR3 spans 13 residues, from the cysteine through the phenylalanine. Left in the record is the CDR3 DNA by itself, 39 bases read in frame from the first base. CDR1 and CDR2, per the germline V gene, are MNHNS and SASEGT. The germline ends are 6 bases apart after V is trimmed by 1 base and J by 3 bases.